A selection of T cell receptor beta chains follows, all from one sample in a study of shared clonotypes between healthy human individuals. Here immunoSEQ multiplex PCR was the method, and the copy in TCRdb shows in-frame clones only, minus some. The data hold 1,500,000 or so clones, with around 95% observed a single time. Sequences were obtained from naive CD4+ T cells sorted from blood. The receptors were gathered from a young man in good health. Both conserved end residues are part of each CDR3. The D gene is left open where the match is weak. Clone size is given for some rows only: seen once, a few or many times, or a class if the clone is expanded.

TRBJ2-1 TRBD2 NA TRBV7-8 CASSLEGSSGRLKNEQFF TGTGCCAGCAGCTTAGAAGGGTCTAGCGGGAGGTTAAAGAATGAGCAGTTCTTC
TRBJ2-2 NA NA TRBV6-4 CASSRQSTGELFF TGTGCCAGCAGCCGACAGAGCACCGGGGAGCTGTTTTTT
TRBJ2-7 TRBD1 NA TRBV9 CASSASGTGVGEQYF TGTGCCAGCAGCGCCTCCGGGACAGGGGTTGGGGAGCAGTACTTC
TRBJ2-5 NA NA TRBV27 CASSFKETQYF TGTGCCAGCAGTTTCAAAGAGACCCAGTACTTC
TRBJ2-2 TRBD2 NA TRBV2 CASSYPGRGATGELFF TGTGCCAGCAGTTACCCAGGGAGGGGTGCCACCGGGGAGCTGTTTTTT
TRBJ2-1 TRBD2 NA TRBV5-4 CASSLGGLAGGRDEQFF TGTGCCAGCAGCTTGGGGGGATTAGCGGGAGGGAGGGATGAGCAGTTCTTC
TRBJ2-7 TRBD1 NA TRBV28 CASSWTGIYEQYF TGTGCCAGCAGTTGGACAGGGATCTACGAGCAGTACTTC
TRBJ2-7 TRBD2 NA TRBV5-4 CASSPGTSGTRGAEQYF TGTGCCAGCAGCCCCGGGACTAGCGGGACAAGGGGAGCCGAGCAGTACTTC
TRBJ2-5 NA NA TRBV6-5 CASSRRSRPQETQYF TGTGCCAGCAGTAGACGGAGTAGGCCTCAAGAGACCCAGTACTTC
TRBJ1-4 TRBD1 NA TRBV5-1 CASSLETGGYEKLFF TGCGCCAGCAGCTTGGAGACAGGGGGTTACGAAAAACTGTTTTTT
TRBJ1-1 NA NA TRBV14 CASSHSPNTEAFF TGTGCCAGCAGCCATTCGCCTAACACTGAAGCTTTCTTT
TRBJ1-3 NA NA TRBV7-9 CASTVYSGNTIYF TGTGCCAGCACGGTGTACTCTGGAAACACCATATATTTT
TRBJ2-3 TRBD1 NA TRBV5-1 CASSPNRGRGADTQYF TGCGCCAGCAGCCCAAACAGGGGGCGTGGGGCAGATACGCAGTATTTT
TRBJ2-1 TRBD2 NA TRBV29-1 CSVRRGGQGEQFF TGCAGCGTTAGACGCGGGGGGCAGGGTGAGCAGTTCTTC
TRBJ1-1 NA once TRBV19 CASSRTVLGHTEAFF TGTGCCAGTAGCCGGACAGTGCTTGGACACACTGAAGCTTTCTTT
TRBJ2-7 TRBD1 NA TRBV29-1 CSTRTGSYEQYF TGCAGCACTCGGACAGGTTCCTACGAGCAGTACTTC
TRBJ1-2 NA NA TRBV30 CAWSVRGSASYGYTF TGTGCCTGGAGTGTAAGGGGGTCGGCCTCCTATGGCTACACCTTC
TRBJ2-5 TRBD1 NA TRBV5-6 CASSLGPGGTQYF TGTGCCAGCAGCTTGGGGCCAGGGGGGACCCAGTACTTC
TRBJ1-1 NA NA TRBV7-2 CASSYNYRKNTEAFF TGTGCCAGCAGCTACAACTACAGGAAGAACACTGAAGCTTTCTTT
TRBJ1-5 NA NA TRBV2 CASSEGGLDNQPQHF TGTGCCAGCAGTGAGGGGGGACTGGACAATCAGCCCCAGCATTTT
TRBJ2-1 NA NA TRBV7-3 CASSRGASSGDEQFF TGTGCCAGCAGCAGAGGGGCTAGCTCGGGGGATGAGCAGTTCTTC
TRBJ2-5 NA NA TRBV9 CASSPGTSETQYF TGTGCCAGCAGCCCAGGGACCTCAGAGACCCAGTACTTC
TRBJ1-1 TRBD1 once TRBV28 CASINRGRTEAFF TGTGCCAGCATCAACAGGGGGCGAACTGAAGCTTTCTTT
TRBJ2-7 TRBD1 NA TRBV27 CASSLTGSYEQYF TGTGCCAGCAGTTTGACAGGGAGTTACGAGCAGTACTTC
TRBJ2-7 NA NA TRBV7-2 CASSPLGPSSYEQYF TGTGCCAGCAGCCCATTGGGGCCGAGCTCCTACGAGCAGTACTTC
TRBJ2-3 NA NA TRBV9 CASSVGAFTDTQYF TGTGCCAGCAGCGTGGGGGCTTTCACAGATACGCAGTATTTT
TRBJ1-2 TRBD1 NA TRBV6-1 CASTGTGVLADTF TGTGCCAGCACCGGGACAGGGGTTCTTGCGGACACCTTC
TRBJ2-5 TRBD1 NA TRBV18 CASSYTGGIETQYF TGTGCCAGCTCCTATACAGGGGGGATCGAGACCCAGTACTTC
TRBJ2-3 NA NA TRBV5-1 CASSWGGQRTDTQYF TGCGCCAGCAGCTGGGGAGGACAGCGGACAGATACGCAGTATTTT
TRBJ2-7 NA once TRBV7-7 CASSQGLGRENEQYF TGTGCCAGCAGCCAGGGGCTCGGACGGGAAAACGAGCAGTACTTC
TRBJ1-5 NA NA TRBV18 CASSLTGGDQPQHF TGTGCCAGCTCACTTACGGGAGGTGATCAGCCCCAGCATTTT
TRBJ1-1 NA NA TRBV5-1 CASSLAWAIRVDEAFF TGCGCCAGCAGCTTGGCCTGGGCCATAAGGGTGGATGAAGCTTTCTTT
TRBJ1-5 TRBD1 NA TRBV19 CASSRNRGLSNQPQHF TGTGCCAGTAGTAGAAACAGGGGCCTTAGCAATCAGCCCCAGCATTTT
TRBJ1-2 NA NA TRBV6-5 CASSYSYRRGSDGYTF TGTGCCAGCAGTTACTCGTACCGCCGGGGGTCGGACGGCTACACCTTC
TRBJ1-5 NA NA TRBV9 CASSPGVDQGPQHF TGTGCCAGCAGTCCAGGGGTCGACCAGGGGCCCCAGCATTTT
TRBJ2-7 NA NA TRBV4-3 CASSQAQAVGTGNYEQYF TGCGCCAGCAGCCAAGCCCAAGCGGTTGGCACGGGGAACTACGAGCAGTACTTC
TRBJ2-2 TRBD2 NA TRBV15 CATSRDSGAGITGELFF TGTGCCACCAGCAGAGATTCGGGAGCGGGAATCACCGGGGAGCTGTTTTTT
TRBJ2-5 NA NA TRBV19 CASSNQRETQYF TGTGCCAGTAGTAACCAACGAGAGACCCAGTACTTC
TRBJ2-7 TRBD1 NA TRBV18 CASSPNQGARGYEQYF TGTGCCAGCTCCCCCAACCAGGGGGCCAGGGGCTACGAGCAGTACTTC
TRBJ2-4 TRBD1 NA TRBV4-1 CASSQQGVSKNIQYF TGCGCCAGCAGCCAGCAGGGGGTATCCAAAAACATTCAATACTTC
TRBJ2-7 NA once TRBV7-9 CASSRDLLSSYEQYF TGTGCCAGCAGCCGGGACTTACTTAGCTCCTACGAGCAGTACTTC
TRBJ1-1 NA NA TRBV7-8 CASSHYDSFTEAFF TGTGCCAGCAGTCATTACGACTCGTTCACTGAAGCTTTCTTT
TRBJ2-5 NA NA TRBV6-1 CASSGRDPWGQQETQYF TGTGCCAGCAGTGGCCGGGACCCTTGGGGACAACAAGAGACCCAGTACTTC
TRBJ2-5 TRBD1 NA TRBV7-6 CASSSRTGELEETQYF TGTGCCAGCAGCTCGAGGACAGGGGAGTTAGAAGAGACCCAGTACTTC
TRBJ2-1 TRBD1 NA TRBV7-9 CASSLGTGKIYNEQFF TGTGCCAGCAGCTTGGGGACAGGGAAAATCTACAATGAGCAGTTCTTC
TRBJ2-7 NA once TRBV18 CASSNPTLTVYEQYF TGTGCCAGCTCAAATCCGACCCTCACAGTCTACGAGCAGTACTTC
TRBJ2-1 TRBD2 NA TRBV18 CASSPTSGSSYNEQFF TGTGCCAGCTCACCAACTAGCGGGAGTTCCTACAATGAGCAGTTCTTC
TRBJ2-7 TRBD2 NA TRBV2 CASSATSGHYEQYF TGTGCCAGCAGTGCGACTAGCGGGCACTACGAGCAGTACTTC
TRBJ1-2 NA NA TRBV10-3 CAISDLVRNYGYTF TGTGCCATCAGCGACTTGGTTCGGAACTATGGCTACACCTTC
TRBJ2-1 NA NA TRBV27 CASTRPAQGFNEQFF TGTGCCAGCACTCGTCCGGCGCAGGGATTCAATGAGCAGTTCTTC
TRBJ2-1 NA NA TRBV2 CASAPYNEQFF TGTGCCAGCGCACCCTACAATGAGCAGTTCTTC
TRBJ2-7 TRBD2 once TRBV11-2 CASSHVAGGPSYEQYF TGTGCCAGCAGTCATGTAGCGGGAGGGCCCTCCTACGAGCAGTACTTC
TRBJ1-1 NA NA TRBV27 CASSPTTNTEAFF TGTGCCAGCAGTCCGACTACGAACACTGAAGCTTTCTTT
TRBJ1-4 NA NA TRBV5-5 CASSLERGIATNEKLFF TGTGCCAGCAGCTTGGAGAGGGGAATCGCAACTAATGAAAAACTGTTTTTT
TRBJ2-3 NA NA TRBV10-2 CASRVVGTDTQYF TGCGCCAGCCGAGTAGTGGGCACAGATACGCAGTATTTT
TRBJ1-2 TRBD1 NA TRBV18 CASSLQDRVYGGYTF TGTGCCAGCTCACTTCAGGACAGGGTCTATGGTGGCTACACCTTC
TRBJ1-5 NA NA TRBV18 CASSLGMRVGPSNQPQHF TGTGCCAGCTCCCTCGGGATGAGGGTAGGCCCCAGCAATCAGCCCCAGCATTTT
TRBJ2-3 NA NA TRBV2 CASTIDRSDTQYF TGTGCCAGCACTATCGACAGATCAGATACGCAGTATTTT
TRBJ2-5 NA once TRBV19 CASSPRDQETQYF TGTGCCAGTAGTCCTCGGGACCAAGAGACCCAGTACTTC